One sample yielded the 13 T cell receptor beta chains listed below, sequenced in a study of cytomegalovirus exposure and HLA in healthy donors. Both 60 Vbeta primers and 13 Jbeta primers went into the PCR. Assay: immunoSEQ multiplex PCR; the TCRdb copy retains only in-frame clones and omits some. The sample records roughly 170,000 clones, about 83% being singletons. Material for sequencing was PBMCs. Source of these receptors: a girl aged 10-17 years in good health and CMV-seropositive.

This clone was counted a few times. This chain's CDR3 is CASSDVGGSNQPQHF. CDR3 DNA: TGTGCCAGCAGTGACGTCGGGGGAAGCAATCAGCCCCAGCATTTT. The V and J genes are TRBV6-4 and TRBJ1-5; perhaps TRBD1 as D (5 bases). Trimming took off 2 bases at V and 1 base at J, with 9 bases between the two ends. The germline V gene has CDR1 MRHNA and CDR2 SNTAGT. This CDR3 region has 15 residues.

This chain links TRBV28 with TRBJ1-5, with D uncertain. From germline, CDR1 is MDHEN and CDR2 SYDVKM. The V end was cut by 6 bases, the J end by 0 bases, with 12 bases between. This CDR3 comprises 15 residues. In nucleotides, the CDR3 is TGTGCCAGCAGCACCCTTTCGGGTAGCAATCAGCCCCAGCATTTT. Translation: CASSTLSGSNQPQHF.

V and J are TRBV15 and TRBJ1-1, with TRBD1 as a possible D gene (6 bases). Germline CDR1 is LNHNV and CDR2 is YYDKDF (reference sequence). Trimming pared 0 bases from V and 7 bases from J, leaving 15 bases between. There are 15 residues in the CDR3. The DNA of the CDR3 is TGTGCCACCAGCAGAGAACAGGGACCGTGGGATGAAGCTTTCTTT. Protein product: CATSREQGPWDEAFF.

The chain carries TRBV7-9 and TRBJ2-1; TRBD1 is a possible D gene (6 bases). There are 14 residues in the CDR3. V was cut by 5 bases and J by 3 bases, with 11 bases left in between. Germline V CDR1 and CDR2: SEHNR, FQNEAQ (reference sequence). CDR3 nucleotides: TGTGCCAGCAGCCCCAAGGACAGCTACAATGAGCAGTTCTTC. As protein: CASSPKDSYNEQFF.

The chain has TRBV2 and TRBJ1-1; D not certain. CDR1 is SNHLY, CDR2 FYNNEI, per germline. Trimming removed 6 bases from V and 4 bases from J, with 15 bases in between. The CDR3 covers 14 residues. The CDR3 protein is CASSQHQVGTEAFF. For the CDR3, the DNA is TGTGCCAGCAGCCAACATCAGGTTGGCACTGAAGCTTTCTTT.

V usage is TRBV6-5 and J usage is TRBJ1-1, with a tentative D call TRBD1 (5 bases). Germline assignment: CDR1 MNHEY and CDR2 SVGAGI. Trimming removed 7 bases at V and 7 bases at J, with 16 bases between. The CDR3 is 13 residues long. For the CDR3, the DNA is TGTGCCAGCAACCAGGACGGCGGGGGTGAAGCTTTCTTT. Amino acid sequence: CASNQDGGGEAFF.

This sequence joins TRBV29-1 and TRBJ1-1; a weak D match, TRBD1 (5 bases). Germline CDR1 and CDR2: SQVTM and ANQGSEA. The V end lost 6 bases, the J end lost 6 bases, and 11 bases lay between the germline ends. CDR3 length: 11 amino acids. CDR3 nucleotides: TGCAGCGTCGCAGGGTGGGCTGAAGCTTTCTTT. Its protein product is CSVAGWAEAFF.

The gene calls are TRBV10-3 and TRBJ1-5, with D possibly matching TRBD1 (5 bases). This CDR3 contains 15 residues. Looked up from germline, CDR1 is ENHRY and CDR2 is SYGVKD. Between the trimmed V and J ends, which lost 5 bases and 13 bases, there was a span of 24 bases. The CDR3 sequence: CAISNQGPGGFSQHF. In DNA form, the CDR3 reads TGTGCCATCAGTAACCAGGGACCTGGGGGGTTTTCGCAGCATTTT.

The genes are TRBV5-6 and TRBJ1-1; 8 bases are a match to TRBD1. The CDR3 length is 12 residues. CDR1 and CDR2 from the germline V gene are SGHDT and YYEEEE. With V trimmed by 4 bases and J by 10 bases, 6 bases remained unmatched. In DNA form, the CDR3 reads TGTGCCAGCAGCCAGGGACAGGTGGGAGCTTTCTTT. Amino acids: CASSQGQVGAFF.

The chain combines TRBV4-1 with TRBJ2-7, with a tentative D call TRBD2 (6 bases). CDR3 length: 14 amino acids. V dropped 5 bases and J dropped 2 bases, with 13 bases sitting between them. Germline values: CDR1 MGHRA, CDR2 YSYEKL. The CDR3 region is CASSMRGLPYEQYF. DNA of the CDR3: TGCGCCAGCAGCATGCGGGGCCTACCCTACGAGCAGTACTTC.

The genes are TRBV6-1 and TRBJ2-3; tentative D call: TRBD2 (7 bases). Per the germline V gene, CDR1 is MNHNS and CDR2 is SASEGT. This CDR3 is built from 14 residues. V was trimmed by 7 bases and J by 2 bases, leaving 13 bases between them. The CDR3 region is CASNEGGSTDTQYF. CDR3 in DNA: TGTGCCAGCAATGAGGGGGGGTCCACAGATACGCAGTATTTT.

The gene calls are TRBV2 and TRBJ1-1; tentatively, D is TRBD1 (5 bases). Trimming pared 4 bases from V and 4 bases from J, leaving 13 bases between. The germline gives CDR1 SNHLY, CDR2 FYNNEI. The length of the CDR3 is 14 residues. The CDR3 is CASSVGRVTTEAFF. The CDR3 DNA sequence: TGTGCCAGCAGTGTCGGCAGGGTAACCACTGAAGCTTTCTTT.

The chain is built from TRBV19 and TRBJ1-1; tentatively, D is TRBD1 (6 bases). Germline-derived CDR1 and CDR2 are LNHDA and SQIVND (reference sequence). CDR3 length equals 20 residues. V dropped 4 bases and J dropped 0 bases, with 27 bases sitting between them. CDR3 in DNA: TGTGCCAGTAGTACCATACGCCGACAGGAGGGGGAGGGCCTGAACACTGAAGCTTTCTTT. It is translated as CASSTIRRQEGEGLNTEAFF. Full variable domain (missing parts from reference TRBV19 and TRBJ1-1): DGGITQSPKYLFRKEGQNVTLSCEQNLNHDAMYWYRQDPGQGLRLIYYSQIVNDFQKGDIAEGYSVSREKKESFPLTVTSAQKNPTAFYLCASSTIRRQEGEGLNTEAFFGQGTRLTVV.